The 14 T cell receptor beta chains reported below all come from one sample, sequenced in a study of blood T cell repertoires in COVID-19. Repertoires were generated with immunoSEQ multiplex PCR, while TCRdb's copy carries only in-frame clones and drops some. Of fewer than 450,000 clones listed, 90% were seen once; the top ten hold 0.6%. The sequencing sample was made of PBMCs or T cells enriched from blood (not recorded which). These receptors came from a man between 18 and 29 years old who had recovered from COVID-19.

The chain's CDR3 is CASSLDRGRTEAFF. The CDR3, as DNA: TGTGCCAGCAGCTTGGATCGGGGTCGGACTGAAGCTTTCTTT. V is TRBV5-4 and J is TRBJ1-1; the D is unclear. Germline values: CDR1 SGHNT, CDR2 YYREEE (reference sequence). CDR3 length: 14 amino acids. V dropped 0 bases and J dropped 5 bases, with 11 bases sitting between them.

This chain links TRBV27 with TRBJ1-2; D unclear. The CDR3 totals 15 residues. Germline V gene lookup returns CDR1 MNHEY and CDR2 SMNVEV (reference sequence). The V and J ends lost 3 bases and 1 base respectively, with 12 bases between them. The CDR3: CASSFTPGNNYGYTF. CDR3 nucleotide sequence: TGTGCCAGCAGTTTCACCCCCGGGAATAACTATGGCTACACCTTC.

This sequence joins TRBV6-5 and TRBJ1-1; possible D gene TRBD1, 5 bases. Per germline, CDR1 MNHEY and CDR2 SVGAGI. The CDR3 consists of 14 residues. V was pared by 4 bases and J by 1 base, with 10 bases between. The CDR3 DNA reads TGTGCCAGCAGTTCAGCCACAGGGAACACTGAAGCTTTCTTT. Residues: CASSSATGNTEAFF.

This clone occurred once. The chain is built from TRBV20-1 and TRBJ1-5, with TRBD1 matching over 7 bases. CDR1 and CDR2 (germline): DFQATT, SNEGSKA (reference sequence). This CDR3 has 15 residues. The V gene end was trimmed by 3 bases and the J gene end by 1 base; junction bases not matched to a gene: 6. The CDR3 sequence: CSASRQGLSNQPQHF. CDR3 DNA sequence: TGCAGTGCTAGTCGACAGGGTTTAAGCAATCAGCCCCAGCATTTT.

The chain combines TRBV9 with TRBJ2-3; TRBD2 agrees at 7 bases. CDR3 length equals 15 residues. Trimming cost V 0 bases and J 2 bases; bases outside gene matches: 3. In germline, CDR1 is SGDLS, CDR2 YYNGEE. CDR3 nucleotide sequence: TGTGCCAGCAGCGTAGGAGGACTAGTCACAGATACGCAGTATTTT. Amino acid sequence: CASSVGGLVTDTQYF.

The chain couples TRBV7-8 to TRBJ1-5, with a weak D call TRBD1 (5 bases). V lost 7 bases to trimming and J lost 7 bases, with 11 bases between them. CDR3 length equals 12 residues. CDR1 is SGHVS and CDR2 is FQNEAQ in the germline V gene. The CDR3 is CASTDRGQPQHF. DNA of the CDR3: TGTGCCAGCACGGATCGGGGGCAGCCCCAGCATTTT.

V is TRBV6-5 and J is TRBJ2-3, with D unclear. Germline loops: CDR1 MNHEY, CDR2 SVGAGI. Trimming removed 0 bases from V and 7 bases from J, with 14 bases in between. The CDR3 contains 15 residues. CDR3 loop: CASSYSFSLPNTQYF. Written as DNA, the CDR3 is TGTGCCAGCAGTTACTCTTTTAGCCTCCCAAATACGCAGTATTTT.

The chain combines TRBV28 with TRBJ2-2; 11 bases align to TRBD2. With 3 bases clipped from V and 9 bases from J, the junction kept 6 bases outside the gene matches. Per the germline V gene, CDR1 is MDHEN and CDR2 is SYDVKM. The CDR3 consists of 15 residues. CDR3 coding DNA: TGTGCCAGCAGTTTCTTAGCGGGAGGGGGCCGGGAGCTGTTTTTT. It codes for CASSFLAGGGRELFF.

The chain couples TRBV5-6 to TRBJ1-2; D perhaps matches TRBD1 (6 bases). V lost 4 bases and J lost 8, with 18 bases in between. The germline V gene encodes CDR1 SGHDT and CDR2 YYEEEE. This CDR3 is built from 14 residues. CDR3 loop: CASSSRRGGRGYTF. The CDR3, as DNA: TGTGCCAGCAGCAGTAGGAGGGGGGGCCGGGGCTACACCTTC.

This clone appeared once. This sequence joins TRBV2 and TRBJ1-1; the match to TRBD1 covers 8 bases. The germline gives CDR1 SNHLY, CDR2 FYNNEI. J was trimmed by 5 bases and V by 1 base; bases with no gene match: 12. The CDR3 is 17 residues long. The CDR3 spells CASSEGRRGRGQTEAFF. CDR3 in DNA: TGTGCCAGCAGTGAAGGTCGACGGGGCAGGGGGCAAACTGAAGCTTTCTTT. The complete variable domain, with remaining parts taken from reference TRBV2 and TRBJ1-1, reads EPEVTQTPSHQVTQMGQEVILRCVPISNHLYFYWYRQILGQKVEFLVSFYNNEISEKSEIFDDQFSVERPDGSNFTLKIRSTKLEDSAMYFCASSEGRRGRGQTEAFFGQGTRLTVV.

A single count supports this clone. V gene TRBV2 combines with J gene TRBJ2-1, with D unresolved. Germline V gene data show CDR1 as SNHLY and CDR2 as FYNNEI. The CDR3 length is 14 residues. Trimming took off 2 bases at V and 4 bases at J, with 9 bases between the two ends. Written as DNA, the CDR3 is TGTGCCAGCAGTGAATATCAGGCGTACAATGAGCAGTTCTTC. Protein sequence: CASSEYQAYNEQFF. Together with reference TRBV2 and TRBJ2-1, the CDR3 gives the full variable domain: EPEVTQTPSHQVTQMGQEVILRCVPISNHLYFYWYRQILGQKVEFLVSFYNNEISEKSEIFDDQFSVERPDGSNFTLKIRSTKLEDSAMYFCASSEYQAYNEQFFGPGTRLTVL.

The V gene is TRBV7-9, the J gene TRBJ1-2; 8 nucleotides match TRBD1. The CDR3 sequence is 16 residues long. The germline gives CDR1 SEHNR, CDR2 FQNEAQ (reference sequence). J was trimmed by 1 base and V by 4 bases; bases with no gene match: 8. The CDR3 protein is CASSSTGTGINYGYTF. CDR3 nucleotides: TGTGCCAGCAGCTCGACCGGGACAGGTATTAACTATGGCTACACCTTC. Using reference TRBV7-9 and TRBJ1-2 for the parts outside the CDR3, the full variable domain is DTGVSQNPRHKITKRGQNVTFRCDPISEHNRLYWYRQTLGQGPEFLTYFQNEAQLEKSRLLSDRFSAERPKGSFSTLEIQRTEQGDSAMYLCASSSTGTGINYGYTFGSGTRLTVV.

The chain carries TRBV28 and TRBJ2-5, with D hard to call. Germline CDR1 is MDHEN and CDR2 is SYDVKM. CDR3 length: 13 residues. V gave up 3 bases and J gave up 5 bases, with 10 bases separating them. The CDR3: CASSFYARETQYF. The CDR3, as DNA: TGTGCCAGCAGTTTTTACGCGCGGGAGACCCAGTACTTC.

The chain combines TRBV7-9 with TRBJ1-2, with D tentatively TRBD1 (5 bases). The CDR3 extends over 13 amino acids. Germline assignment: CDR1 SEHNR and CDR2 FQNEAQ (reference sequence). Trimming shortened V by 3 bases and J by 8 bases, and 13 bases separated the two germline ends. Here the CDR3 DNA reads TGTGCCAGCAGCTTCGGCCAGGGTGAAGGCTACACCTTC. Translation gives CASSFGQGEGYTF.